The subject of this entry is one T cell receptor beta chain. Its antigen is still unknown. Spike-ins of synthetic TCR analog templates went into each PCR. The table came from immunoSEQ multiplex PCR; TCRdb's copy has only in-frame clones and leaves some out. The profile shows tens of thousands of clones, about 88% of them singletons. The data were taken from a study of PD-L1 blockade in urothelial cancer. Study observations and caveats: Enhanced expansion of tumor-associated blood clones at 3 weeks characterized durable-benefit patients.

This TCR was recovered from a man aged 45-65 years with urothelial cancer. The specimen was PBMCs, collected around atezolizumab (anti-PD-L1) treatment.

This chain's CDR3 is CASSFGHGGDTQYF. DNA of the CDR3: TGCGCCAGCAGCTTTGGTCATGGGGGGGATACGCAGTATTTT. V gene TRBV5-1 combines with J gene TRBJ2-3; weak D call: TRBD2 (6 bases). The CDR3 totals 14 residues. Germline CDR1 SGHRS, CDR2 YFSETQ. Trimming pared 2 bases from V and 6 bases from J, leaving 13 bases between.